These 25 T cell receptor beta chains were sequenced from one sample in a study of CD8+CD57+ T cells in acquired aplastic anemia. Genomic DNA templated the TCR beta VDJ and CDR3 profiling. TCRdb used MiXCR to reprocess the reads, holding one entry per CDR3 protein. The sample lists roughly 290,000 distinct CDR3 sequences, roughly 53% occurring once. All patients picked for sequencing had shown, by flow cytometry, an expansion of CD8+CD57+ cells. What was sequenced was sorted CD4+, CD8+, or CD8+CD57+ T cells (not recorded which) from PBMCs. The receptor set was obtained from a human donor with aplastic anemia.

In its sample, this clonotype was seen a few times. The conserved phenylalanine or tryptophan is not found at the CDR3 terminus, so this likely reflects a read error. The DNA is omitted, as the CDR3 cannot be located on it reliably, and the CDR3 follows TCRdb's listing. The rearrangement uses TRBV20-1 and TRBJ2-5; the DNA was not used to check the table's D call, TRBD2. Inclusive of both ends, the CDR3 amounts to 9 amino acids. Per the germline V gene, CDR1 is DFQATT and CDR2 is SNEGSKA (reference sequence). The CDR3 region is CSAKGLAGV.

J is TRBJ2-1 and V is TRBV7-6, with a weak D call TRBD2 (7 bases). Looked up from germline, CDR1 is SGHVS and CDR2 is FNYEAQ. The CDR3 runs 13 residues. Trimming shortened V by 7 bases and J by 5 bases, and 12 bases separated the two germline ends. CDR3 sequence: CASNEGGDNEQFF. CDR3 bases: TGTGCCAGCAACGAAGGGGGGGACAATGAGCAGTTCTTC.

J is TRBJ1-5 and V is TRBV2; 7 bases line up with TRBD1. The V gene end was trimmed by 2 bases and the J gene end by 7 bases; junction bases not matched to a gene: 5. Germline V gives CDR1 SNHLY, CDR2 FYNNEI. The CDR3 loop spans 14 amino acids. The CDR3 sequence is CASSELDRAQPQHF. The CDR3 nucleotides read TGTGCCAGCAGTGAATTAGACAGGGCCCAGCCCCAGCATTTT. Variable domain in full (rest from reference TRBV2 and TRBJ1-5): EPEVTQTPSHQVTQMGQEVILRCVPISNHLYFYWYRQILGQKVEFLVSFYNNEISEKSEIFDDQFSVERPDGSNFTLKIRSTKLEDSAMYFCASSELDRAQPQHFGDGTRLSIL.

This clonotype was seen once. The J gene is TRBJ2-7, the V gene TRBV25-1; D gene ambiguous. Germline CDR1 and CDR2: MGHDK and SYGVNS. V dropped 2 bases and J dropped 7 bases, with 15 bases sitting between them. This CDR3 has 14 amino acids. For the CDR3, the DNA is TGTGCCAGCAGTGAAAGTCCAGGCGGCTGGGAGCAGTACTTC. It specifies CASSESPGGWEQYF.

The CDR3 DNA is TGTGCCAGCAGCCGGGCTAATACAGGGATGAACACTGAAGCTTTCTTT. Protein product: CASSRANTGMNTEAFF. This rearrangement joins TRBV7-2 to TRBJ1-1, with D maybe TRBD1 (6 bases). Trimming left V 5 bases short and J 0 bases short, with 16 bases between. This CDR3 region has 16 residues. The germline gives CDR1 SGHTA, CDR2 FQGNSA.

The rearrangement links TRBV2 to TRBJ2-7; D is possibly TRBD1 (6 bases). The CDR3 extends over 12 amino acids. The V and J ends lost 7 bases and 3 bases respectively, with 10 bases between them. Germline CDR1 reads SNHLY; CDR2 reads FYNNEI. The CDR3: CASKGVVYEQYF. In DNA, the CDR3 is TGTGCCAGCAAGGGGGTGGTCTACGAGCAGTACTTC.

The chain is built from TRBV5-1 and TRBJ1-4; weak D call: TRBD1 (5 bases). V was cut by 4 bases and J by 7 bases, with 14 bases left in between. The CDR3 loop spans 14 amino acids. CDR1 and CDR2 (germline): SGHRS, YFSETQ. The CDR3 DNA follows: TGCGCCAGCAGCGTCCGGGGGGAGCGTGAAAAACTGTTTTTT. Protein sequence: CASSVRGEREKLFF.

V is TRBV7-3 and J is TRBJ2-3, with D perhaps matching TRBD1 (5 bases). In germline, CDR1 is SGHTA, CDR2 FQGTGA. V was pared by 4 bases and J by 4 bases, with 9 bases between. CDR3 length: 13 residues. The CDR3 spells CASSYQGPDTQYF. DNA of the CDR3: TGTGCCAGCAGCTACCAGGGCCCAGATACGCAGTATTTT. Full variable domain (rest looked up from reference TRBV7-3 and TRBJ2-3): GAGVSQTPSNKVTEKGKYVELRCDPISGHTALYWYRQSLGQGPEFLIYFQGTGAADDSGLPNDRFFAVRPEGSVSTLKIQRTERGDSAVYLCASSYQGPDTQYFGPGTRLTVL.

This clonotype was counted ten times or more. The J gene is TRBJ2-7, the V gene TRBV10-2, with 9 bases that match TRBD2. The J segment lost 4 bases and the V segment lost 8 bases, leaving 9 bases of the junction unmatched. Germline V CDR1 and CDR2: WSHSY, SAAADI. The CDR3 consists of 14 residues. The DNA of the CDR3 is TGCGCCAGCGGGGGACGAGCGGGGGGTTACGAGCAGTACTTC. Translating gives CASGGRAGGYEQYF.

The chain has TRBV20-1 and TRBJ2-2, with 7 bases fitting TRBD2. With 3 bases clipped from V and 2 bases from J, the junction kept 3 bases outside the gene matches. Germline loops: CDR1 DFQATT, CDR2 SNEGSKA (reference sequence). CDR3 length equals 14 residues. DNA of the CDR3: TGCAGTGCTAGTCAGCGGGGAAACACCGGGGAGCTGTTTTTT. Encoded protein: CSASQRGNTGELFF.

The V call is TRBV29-1, the J call TRBJ1-1, with TRBD1 as a possible D gene (6 bases). This CDR3 is built from 11 residues. Germline CDR1 and CDR2: SQVTM and ANQGSEA. CDR3 protein: CSDRRNTEAFF. The CDR3 region has the DNA TGCAGTGACAGGCGGAACACTGAAGCTTTCTTT.

The V and J genes are TRBV5-1 and TRBJ2-7; 15 nucleotides agree with TRBD2. The CDR3 is made up of 18 amino acids. With 4 bases clipped from V and 0 bases from J, the junction kept 8 bases outside the gene matches. CDR1 is SGHRS, CDR2 YFSETQ, per germline. This chain's CDR3 is CASSPRGLAGGSSYEQYF. The CDR3 DNA reads as TGCGCCAGCAGCCCTAGGGGACTAGCGGGGGGTAGCTCCTACGAGCAGTACTTC.

Many counts were recorded for this clonotype. The rearrangement links TRBV29-1 to TRBJ1-3; tentative D call: TRBD1 (6 bases). Germline CDR1 reads SQVTM; CDR2 reads ANQGSEA. CDR3 length: 12 residues. V was trimmed by 4 bases and J by 2 bases, leaving 6 bases between them. CDR3 nucleotides: TGCAGCGTTGGGACAGCTGGAAACACCATATATTTT. Translated, it gives CSVGTAGNTIYF.

Note on this clonotype: A junction end diverges from the germline sequence, so it may reflect a read error. The chain is built from TRBV20-1 and TRBJ2-1; 9 bases map to TRBD1. Per germline, CDR1 DFQATT and CDR2 SNEGSKA (reference sequence). The CDR3 contains 15 residues. CDR3 sequence reads: CSAPAPGQGYNEQVF. The CDR3 DNA is TGCAGTGCCCCTGCACCGGGACAGGGCTACAATGAGCAGGTCTTC.

The chain recombines TRBV12-5 with TRBJ2-1; D gene ambiguous. V lost 5 bases, J lost 6 bases, and 17 bases lay in between. This CDR3 contains 15 residues. Germline CDR1 LGHNT, CDR2 FRNRAP. This chain's CDR3 is CASGLRASWGNEQFF. CDR3 nucleotides: TGTGCTAGTGGTCTCCGTGCTTCCTGGGGCAATGAGCAGTTCTTC. The full variable domain, in which reference TRBV12-5 and TRBJ2-1 provide the parts outside the CDR3, is DARVTQTPRHKVTEMGQEVTMRCQPILGHNTVFWYRQTMMQGLELLAYFRNRAPLDDSGMPKDRFSAEMPDATLATLKIQPSEPRDSAVYFCASGLRASWGNEQFFGPGTRLTVL.

This clonotype was recorded only once. This chain connects TRBV6-1 to TRBJ2-3; D might be TRBD2 (6 bases). This CDR3 is 16 amino acids long. V shed 8 bases and J shed 2 bases, with 20 bases lying between them. Per germline, CDR1 MNHNS and CDR2 SASEGT. The chain's CDR3 is CASQRDFRYPTDTQYF. The CDR3 DNA reads as TGTGCCAGCCAAAGGGACTTCAGGTACCCCACAGATACGCAGTATTTT.

This clonotype is a singleton in its sample. This sequence joins TRBV7-9 and TRBJ2-1, with a possible D match to TRBD2 (6 bases). Germline CDR1 reads SEHNR; CDR2 reads FQNEAQ (reference sequence). The CDR3 sequence is 12 residues long. The germline V and J ends were trimmed by 8 bases and 7 bases, with 12 bases remaining between them. The CDR3: CASGLGGNEQFF. For the CDR3, the DNA is TGTGCCAGCGGACTTGGGGGGAATGAGCAGTTCTTC.

This clonotype was observed many times. V gene TRBV5-8 combines with J gene TRBJ1-1; D is unresolved. Germline V lookup: CDR1 SGHTS, CDR2 YDEGEE. The CDR3 covers 15 residues. V was clipped by 0 bases and J by 0 bases, with 9 bases between them. The CDR3 sequence is CASSLESGVNTEAFF. The CDR3 DNA reads TGTGCCAGCAGCTTGGAATCCGGGGTGAACACTGAAGCTTTCTTT.

This clonotype was detected only a few times. The rearrangement links TRBV29-1 to TRBJ2-3, with D perhaps matching TRBD2 (5 bases). Trimming took off 1 base at V and 0 bases at J, with 11 bases between the two ends. The CDR3 extends over 15 amino acids. The germline CDR1 and CDR2 sequences are SQVTM and ANQGSEA. As DNA, the CDR3 is TGCAGCGTTGAAGGTAGCGCGGTCAGCACAGATACGCAGTATTTT. It translates to CSVEGSAVSTDTQYF.

This chain joins TRBV10-1 and TRBJ2-7; D tentatively fits TRBD1 or TRBD2 (5 bases each). The CDR3 is made up of 14 amino acids. Germline-derived CDR1 and CDR2 are WNHNN and SYGVQD (reference sequence). The V gene lost 4 bases and the J gene lost 4 bases, with 14 bases spanning the gap. In nucleotides, the CDR3 is TGCGCCAGCAGTGCAGGGCAGGGACCTTACGAGCAGTACTTC. Translated: CASSAGQGPYEQYF.

The chain carries TRBV2 and TRBJ2-2; D unclear. The CDR3 has 12 residues. Germline V gene sequence: CDR1 SNHLY, CDR2 FYNNEI. V was shortened by 7 bases and J by 1 base, with 4 bases between the two germline ends. CDR3 nucleotide sequence: TGTGCCAGCAATTGGAACACCGGGGAGCTGTTTTTT. Its translation: CASNWNTGELFF.

The chain joins TRBV7-3 to TRBJ2-5; possibly TRBD2 for D (6 bases). The V end was cut by 2 bases, the J end by 5 bases, with 18 bases between. Germline CDR1 and CDR2: SGHTA and FQGTGA. The CDR3 covers 16 residues. As DNA, the CDR3 is TGTGCCAGCAGCTTATCAGGGAGGAACGCGGGGGAGACCCAGTACTTC. Protein sequence: CASSLSGRNAGETQYF.

This clonotype showed up many times. The chain is built from TRBV5-5 and TRBJ2-1; TRBD2 matches at 13 bases. This CDR3 region has 16 residues. J lost 8 bases, V lost 3 bases, and 8 bases had no gene match. The germline V gene encodes CDR1 SGHKS and CDR2 YYEKEE (reference sequence). CDR3 protein: CASSSILAGGSHEQFF. The CDR3 DNA reads TGTGCCAGCAGCTCCATACTAGCGGGGGGGTCCCATGAGCAGTTCTTC.

The chain uses TRBV25-1 and TRBJ1-1; 7 nucleotides line up with TRBD1. This CDR3 region has 15 residues. The J segment lost 4 bases and the V segment lost 3 bases, leaving 8 bases of the junction unmatched. Germline V gives CDR1 MGHDK, CDR2 SYGVNS. The CDR3 DNA reads TGTGCCAGCAGTGAGGGACAGCCAGTCGTCACTGAAGCTTTCTTT. This sequence encodes CASSEGQPVVTEAFF.

This clonotype was seen at least ten times. This chain links TRBV6-1 with TRBJ1-5; D is undetermined. The germline gives CDR1 MNHNS, CDR2 SASEGT. V was trimmed by 3 bases and J by 0 bases, leaving 6 bases between them. The CDR3 is made up of 14 amino acids. DNA of the CDR3: TGTGCCAGCAGTGACTCCCATAGCAATCAGCCCCAGCATTTT. This gives the protein CASSDSHSNQPQHF.